This passage covers 17 T cell receptor beta chains from one sample sequenced in a study of T cell responses to AZD1222 COVID-19 vaccine. The repertoire was sequenced with immunoSEQ multiplex PCR; TCRdb's copy has only in-frame clones and lacks some. The table records about 140,000 clones, roughly 90% of them present only once. Specimen: peripheral blood, collected on day 0 of AZD1222 vaccination. All receptors come from an adult in good health.

This chain connects TRBV19 to TRBJ2-1; TRBD2 matches 9 bases. V shed 7 bases, J shed 3 bases, and the junction held 7 bases outside the gene matches. Germline CDR1 and CDR2: LNHDA and SQIVND (reference sequence). This CDR3 spans 15 amino acids. CDR3 region: CASKEAGGVYNEQFF. CDR3 nucleotides: TGTGCCAGTAAAGAAGCGGGAGGCGTCTACAATGAGCAGTTCTTC.

This sequence joins TRBV21-1 and TRBJ2-7; TRBD2 is taken as the D call from the table, unchecked against the DNA. TRBV21-1 is a pseudogene locus. This CDR3 region has 16 residues. This chain's CDR3 is CASSTPGRPRSYEQYF. The CDR3 DNA reads as TGTGCCAGCAGCACTCCCGGGAGACCCAGATCCTACGAGCAGTACTTC.

The rearrangement joins TRBV7-9 to TRBJ2-7, with TRBD2 matching over 7 bases. Germline V gene data show CDR1 as SEHNR and CDR2 as FQNEAQ (reference sequence). The CDR3 runs 16 residues. Trimming cost V 7 bases and J 1 base; bases outside gene matches: 13. The CDR3, as DNA: TGTGCCAGCACGTTAGCGGGCCAAACAAAATCCTACGAGCAGTACTTC. Amino acid sequence: CASTLAGQTKSYEQYF.

A few counts support this clone. The chain uses TRBV9 and TRBJ2-2, with TRBD2 as a possible D gene (6 bases). The CDR3 totals 16 residues. Germline V gene data show CDR1 as SGDLS and CDR2 as YYNGEE. Trimming stripped 2 bases from V and 2 bases from J, with 13 bases between. DNA of the CDR3: TGTGCCAGCAGCGTGGCGGGACTCGTAAACACCGGGGAGCTGTTTTTT. Translation: CASSVAGLVNTGELFF.

The chain combines TRBV30 with TRBJ1-2; TRBD1 agrees at 7 bases. Germline V CDR1 and CDR2: GTSNPN, SVGIG (reference sequence). J was trimmed by 6 bases and V by 4 bases; bases with no gene match: 5. The CDR3 totals 12 residues. In nucleotides, the CDR3 is TGTGCCTGGATCCGGGACAGACATGGCTACACCTTC. Its protein is CAWIRDRHGYTF.

This clone has a handful of counts. The genes are TRBV5-6 and TRBJ1-3; 7 bases are shared with TRBD1. The CDR3 runs to 16 residues. The V gene's germline CDR1 is SGHDT and CDR2 YYEEEE. The junction had 9 bases not matched to a gene; V was cut back by 2 bases and J by 4 bases. CDR3 sequence: CASSFIVQGHGNTIYF. DNA of the CDR3: TGTGCCAGCAGCTTTATCGTACAGGGGCACGGAAACACCATATATTTT.

The chain is built from TRBV5-5 and TRBJ2-3, with D maybe TRBD2 (5 bases). Between the trimmed V and J ends, which lost 0 bases and 6 bases, there was a span of 14 bases. The germline V gene encodes CDR1 SGHKS and CDR2 YYEKEE (reference sequence). CDR3 length: 15 amino acids. CDR3 sequence reads: CASSLGVARHDTQYF. The CDR3 DNA reads as TGTGCCAGCAGCTTGGGGGTAGCGCGCCACGATACGCAGTATTTT.

In DNA form, the CDR3 reads TGCAGCGTTGGGTGGAAAGGTGAAAAACTGTTTTTT. Protein: CSVGWKGEKLFF. The gene calls are TRBV29-1 and TRBJ1-4, with D uncertain. Germline values: CDR1 SQVTM, CDR2 ANQGSEA. CDR3 size: 12 residues. V dropped 4 bases and J dropped 7 bases, with 10 bases sitting between them.

V and J are TRBV27 and TRBJ1-5, with 10 positions matching TRBD1. This CDR3 region has 16 residues. Germline loops: CDR1 MNHEY, CDR2 SMNVEV (reference sequence). V lost 4 bases to trimming and J lost 2 bases; unmatched junction nucleotides: 5. The CDR3 is CASSSRQGAGNQPQHF. CDR3 DNA: TGTGCCAGCAGTTCTAGACAGGGGGCGGGCAATCAGCCCCAGCATTTT.

The rearrangement links TRBV11-3 to TRBJ2-3; 7 bases are shared with TRBD2. The ends lost 1 base at V and 6 bases at J; junction bases unmatched: 19. Germline V gene lookup returns CDR1 SGHNT and CDR2 YENEEA. The CDR3 runs 19 residues. The CDR3 bases are TGTGCCAGCAGCTTAGGACCCCTTGGGGCGGGAGTTCTTCCGGATACGCAGTATTTT. This sequence encodes CASSLGPLGAGVLPDTQYF.

This rearrangement joins TRBV7-9 to TRBJ2-4; D perhaps matches TRBD2 (6 bases). Germline V gives CDR1 SEHNR, CDR2 FQNEAQ (reference sequence). CDR3 length equals 13 residues. The V end was cut by 8 bases, the J end by 4 bases, with 12 bases between. The CDR3: CASVGGEKNIQYF. Here the CDR3 DNA reads TGTGCCAGCGTCGGGGGAGAGAAAAACATTCAGTACTTC. The full variable domain, completed using reference TRBV7-9 and TRBJ2-4, is DTGVSQNPRHKITKRGQNVTFRCDPISEHNRLYWYRQTLGQGPEFLTYFQNEAQLEKSRLLSDRFSAERPKGSFSTLEIQRTEQGDSAMYLCASVGGEKNIQYFGAGTRLSVL.

The CDR3 loop reads CASLPRRGAYEQYF. CDR3 nucleotide sequence: TGTGCCAGCCTCCCCAGGCGGGGAGCCTACGAGCAGTACTTC. This sequence joins TRBV6-5 and TRBJ2-7; tentative D call: TRBD2 (6 bases). Germline assignment: CDR1 MNHEY and CDR2 SVGAGI. V dropped 8 bases and J dropped 2 bases, with 16 bases sitting between them. This CDR3 region has 14 residues.

The CDR3 bases are TGTGCCAGCTCACAAAAGGACGGGAACACTGAAGCTTTCTTT. This gives the protein CASSQKDGNTEAFF. The rearrangement links TRBV18 to TRBJ1-1; no clear D gene. This CDR3 has 14 residues. CDR1 and CDR2 from the germline V gene are KGHSH and LQKENI. Trimming took off 4 bases at V and 1 base at J, with 10 bases between the two ends.

The V call is TRBV5-8, the J call TRBJ2-7; D remains ambiguous. The CDR3 totals 17 residues. Germline V gene data show CDR1 as SGHTS and CDR2 as YDEGEE. V dropped 0 bases and J dropped 0 bases, with 16 bases sitting between them. The chain's CDR3 is CASSLVGQWGGSYEQYF. The CDR3 bases are TGTGCCAGCAGCTTGGTCGGGCAATGGGGTGGCTCCTACGAGCAGTACTTC.

J is TRBJ2-7 and V is TRBV18; 10 positions agree with TRBD2. The CDR3 totals 14 residues. The germline V gene has CDR1 KGHSH and CDR2 LQKENI. CDR3 residues: CASGLAGVSYEQYF. CDR3 bases: TGTGCATCAGGGCTAGCGGGAGTCTCATACGAGCAGTACTTC.

There are a few counts of this clone. V gene TRBV28 combines with J gene TRBJ2-2; D remains ambiguous. CDR3 length: 13 amino acids. V was clipped by 3 bases and J by 3 bases, with 5 bases between them. The germline V gene has CDR1 MDHEN and CDR2 SYDVKM. CDR3 amino acids: CASSFDYTGELFF. CDR3 DNA: TGTGCCAGCAGTTTTGATTACACCGGGGAGCTGTTTTTT. The full variable domain, its missing parts supplied by reference TRBV28 and TRBJ2-2, is DVKVTQSSRYLVKRTGEKVFLECVQDMDHENMFWYRQDPGLGLRLIYFSYDVKMKEKGDIPEGYSVSREKKERFSLILESASTNQTSMYLCASSFDYTGELFFGEGSRLTVL.

This chain joins TRBV7-3 and TRBJ2-3, with D perhaps TRBD1 (6 bases). The germline CDR1 and CDR2 sequences are SGHTA and FQGTGA. V lost 4 bases and J lost 8, with 10 bases in between. The CDR3 extends over 12 amino acids. The CDR3, as DNA: TGTGCCAGCAGCTCGACAGGCGGTACGCAGTATTTT. Its protein is CASSSTGGTQYF.